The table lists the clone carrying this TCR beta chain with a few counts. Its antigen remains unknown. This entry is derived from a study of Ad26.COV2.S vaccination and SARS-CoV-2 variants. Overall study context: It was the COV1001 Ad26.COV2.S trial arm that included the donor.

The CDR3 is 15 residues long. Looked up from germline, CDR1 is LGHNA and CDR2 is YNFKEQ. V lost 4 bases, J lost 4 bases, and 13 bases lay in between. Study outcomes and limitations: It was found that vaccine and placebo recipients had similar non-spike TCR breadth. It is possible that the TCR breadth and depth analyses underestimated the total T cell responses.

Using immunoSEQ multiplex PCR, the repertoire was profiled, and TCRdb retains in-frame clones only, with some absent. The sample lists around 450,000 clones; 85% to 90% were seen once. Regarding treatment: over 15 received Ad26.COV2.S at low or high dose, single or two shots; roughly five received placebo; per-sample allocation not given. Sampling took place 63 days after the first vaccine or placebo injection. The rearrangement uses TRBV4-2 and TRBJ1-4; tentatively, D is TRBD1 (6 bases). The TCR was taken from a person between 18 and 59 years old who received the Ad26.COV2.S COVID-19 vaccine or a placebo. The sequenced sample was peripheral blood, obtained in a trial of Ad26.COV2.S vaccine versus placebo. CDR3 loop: CASSPPGANNEKLFF. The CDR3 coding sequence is TGTGCCAGCAGCCCCCCAGGGGCAAATAATGAAAAACTGTTTTTT.